Presented here are 9 T cell receptor beta chains from one specimen sequenced in a study of early T cells in non-severe SARS-CoV-2 infection. TCRdb redid the calling of the 5' RACE reads with MiXCR, one entry per CDR3 protein. The table records about 61,000 distinct CDR3 sequences, around 12% of them present only once. The specimen comprised whole blood, sampled at baseline. The receptors originated from an adult who was a healthcare worker with PCR-confirmed SARS-CoV-2 infection or an uninfected control (not recorded which). The donor label of this sample is uncertain.

This clonotype was detected only a few times. The rearrangement links TRBV2 to TRBJ2-3; D call uncertain. Germline assignment: CDR1 SNHLY and CDR2 FYNNEI. Trimming took off 4 bases at V and 0 bases at J, with 8 bases between the two ends. The CDR3 is 14 amino acids. DNA for the CDR3: TGTGCCAGCAGTGTTTCAACCAGCACAGATACGCAGTATTTT. As protein: CASSVSTSTDTQYF.

This chain uses TRBV20-1 with TRBJ1-1; the D is unclear. V lost 3 bases and J 1 base, leaving 6 bases between the germline ends. Germline assignment: CDR1 DFQATT and CDR2 SNEGSKA (reference sequence). This CDR3 is built from 12 residues. CDR3 in amino acids: CSARPGNTEAFF. CDR3 bases: TGCAGTGCTAGGCCAGGGAACACTGAAGCTTTCTTT.

This clonotype came up many times. The chain links TRBV7-3 to TRBJ1-3; D not certain. With 5 bases removed from V and 3 bases from J, the gap between germline ends came to 20 bases. The germline CDR1 and CDR2 sequences are SGHTA and FQGTGA. The CDR3 length is 17 residues. CDR3 loop: CASSPSRLPLCGNTIYF. CDR3 nucleotide sequence: TGTGCCAGCAGCCCCAGCCGACTGCCCCTGTGTGGAAACACCATATATTTT.

Comments on this clonotype: An end of the junction differs from the germline gene, which may be a read error. The chain is built from TRBV11-1 and TRBJ1-1; possible D gene TRBD1, 5 bases. Germline-derived CDR1 and CDR2 are SGHAT and FQDESV (reference sequence). The CDR3 contains 15 residues. The CDR3 protein is CVSTLGGHQGPEAFF. CDR3 in DNA: TGTGTCAGCACCCTCGGGGGTCATCAGGGTCCTGAAGCTTTCTTT.

In its sample, this clonotype was seen a few times. The CDR3 DNA reads as TGTGCCAGCAAAGCTAGTTCTAGAGATACGCAGTATTTT. The encoded protein is CASKASSRDTQYF. The chain couples TRBV2 to TRBJ2-3, with no clear D. The germline V and J ends were trimmed by 7 bases and 5 bases, with 13 bases remaining between them. The germline CDR1 and CDR2 sequences are SNHLY and FYNNEI. CDR3 length: 13 residues.

This clonotype has at least ten counts. The V gene is TRBV19, the J gene TRBJ2-3; TRBD2 agrees at 10 bases. In germline, CDR1 is LNHDA, CDR2 SQIVND (reference sequence). After removal of 10 bases from V and 4 bases from J, the junction contained 8 bases not matched to a gene. This CDR3 contains 14 residues. The CDR3 coding sequence is TGTGCCACCCTAGCGGGGGAGGGCGCAGATACGCAGTATTTT. Its protein is CATLAGEGADTQYF.

The chain employs TRBV18 and TRBJ1-5; possibly TRBD1 for D (5 bases). V lost 3 bases and J 3 bases, leaving 15 bases between the germline ends. CDR1 is KGHSH, CDR2 LQKENI, per germline. This CDR3 contains 16 residues. The CDR3 coding sequence is TGTGCCAGCTCACCTACCCCAGGGACCCTCAATCAGCCCCAGCATTTT. Its translation: CASSPTPGTLNQPQHF.

J is TRBJ2-7 and V is TRBV20-1; D is perhaps TRBD1 or TRBD2 (5 bases each). Germline loops: CDR1 DFQATT, CDR2 SNEGSKA (reference sequence). The CDR3 is 17 amino acids. CDR3 nucleotide sequence: TGCCGCAAAACCGGCAGGGTGAAAGGTGTGGGTCGGGGCGAGCAGTACGTC. Translation gives CRKTGRVKGVGRGEQYV.

This clonotype came up many times. The J gene is TRBJ2-2, the V gene TRBV6-5, with 9 bases fitting TRBD1. Germline lookup yields CDR1 MNHEY and CDR2 SVGAGI. The V and J ends lost 2 bases and 4 bases, in that order; junction bases with no gene match: 11. The CDR3 is made up of 18 amino acids. The CDR3 bases are TGTGCCAGCAGTTACCAAACCCAATTACAGGGGGCCACCGGGGAGCTGTTTTTT. Translated, it gives CASSYQTQLQGATGELFF.